This T cell receptor (beta chain) was sequenced in a study of shared clonotypes between healthy human individuals. Study-level results: The genetic and exposure-history diversity represented was limited by few donors.

Repertoires were generated with immunoSEQ multiplex PCR, while TCRdb's copy carries only in-frame clones and drops some. The data hold 2 million or so clones, with 90% to 95% observed a single time. This clone was detected only a few times. Its antigen is unknown. This specimen includes other DNA sequences encoding the same CDR3. The CDR3 runs 13 residues. Per the germline V gene, CDR1 is KGHSH and CDR2 is LQKENI. V was pared by 3 bases and J by 5 bases, with 2 bases of the junction left unmatched. Sequencing was done on a sample of naive CD4+ T cells sorted from blood. Documented subset: CD45RA+ positively selected. The sequence derives from a man aged 18 to 29 in good health. This rearrangement joins TRBV18 to TRBJ2-7, with 9 positions matching TRBD1. The CDR3 bases are TGTGCCAGCTCACCCGGGACAGGGAACGAGCAGTACTTC. Its translation: CASSPGTGNEQYF.